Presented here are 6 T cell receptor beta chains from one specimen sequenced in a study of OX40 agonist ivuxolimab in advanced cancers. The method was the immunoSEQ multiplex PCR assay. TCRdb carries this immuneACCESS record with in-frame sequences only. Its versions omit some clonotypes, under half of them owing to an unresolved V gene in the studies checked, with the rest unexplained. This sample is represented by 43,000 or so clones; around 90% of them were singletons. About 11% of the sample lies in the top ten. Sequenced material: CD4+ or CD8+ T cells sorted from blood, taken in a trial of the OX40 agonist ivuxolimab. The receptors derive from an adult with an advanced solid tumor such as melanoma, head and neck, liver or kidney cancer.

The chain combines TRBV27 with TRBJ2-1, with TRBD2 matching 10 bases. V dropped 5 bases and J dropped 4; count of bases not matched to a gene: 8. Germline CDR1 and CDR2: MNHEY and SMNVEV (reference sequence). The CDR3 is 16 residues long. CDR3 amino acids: CASSNQAGGTYNEQFF. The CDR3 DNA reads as TGTGCCAGCAGTAACCAAGCGGGAGGGACATACAATGAGCAGTTCTTC.

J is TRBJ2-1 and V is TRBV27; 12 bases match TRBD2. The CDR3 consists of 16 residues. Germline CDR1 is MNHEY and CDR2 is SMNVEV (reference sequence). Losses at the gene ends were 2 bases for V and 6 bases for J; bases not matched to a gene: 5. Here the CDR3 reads CASSLRTSGKGNEQFF. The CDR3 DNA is TGTGCCAGCAGTTTACGGACTAGCGGGAAGGGCAATGAGCAGTTCTTC.

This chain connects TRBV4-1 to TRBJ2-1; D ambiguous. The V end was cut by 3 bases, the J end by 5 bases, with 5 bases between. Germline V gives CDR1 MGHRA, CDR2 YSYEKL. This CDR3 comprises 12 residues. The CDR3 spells CASSHPHNEQFF. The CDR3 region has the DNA TGCGCCAGCAGCCATCCCCACAATGAGCAGTTCTTC.

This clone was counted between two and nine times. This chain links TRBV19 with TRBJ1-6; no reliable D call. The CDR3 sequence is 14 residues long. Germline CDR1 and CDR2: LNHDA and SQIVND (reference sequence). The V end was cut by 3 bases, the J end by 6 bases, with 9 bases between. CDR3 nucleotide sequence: TGTGCCAGTAGTATTGCGGGGTCTAATTCACCCCTCCACTTT. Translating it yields CASSIAGSNSPLHF.

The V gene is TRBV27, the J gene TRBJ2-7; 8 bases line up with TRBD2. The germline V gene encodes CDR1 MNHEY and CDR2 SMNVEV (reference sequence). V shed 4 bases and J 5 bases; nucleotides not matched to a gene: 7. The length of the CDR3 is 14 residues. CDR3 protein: CASSYSGEIDEQYF. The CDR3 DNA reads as TGTGCCAGCAGTTATAGCGGGGAAATTGACGAGCAGTACTTC.

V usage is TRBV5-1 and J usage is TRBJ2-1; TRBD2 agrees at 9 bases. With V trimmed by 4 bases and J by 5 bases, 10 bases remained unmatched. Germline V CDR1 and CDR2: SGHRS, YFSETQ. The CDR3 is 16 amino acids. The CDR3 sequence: CASSLGAGGRHNEQFF. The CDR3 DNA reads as TGCGCCAGCAGCCTGGGAGCGGGAGGAAGACACAATGAGCAGTTCTTC.